Presented here are 27 T cell receptor beta chains from one specimen sequenced in a study of T cell changes during pregnancy in multiple sclerosis. The data were produced by immunoSEQ multiplex PCR, yet TCRdb's version contains in-frame clones alone and is incomplete. The table includes approximately 120,000 clones, 95% to 98% detected once. Here the sequenced sample was peripheral blood, taken after pregnancy. The receptors stem from a female donor with multiple sclerosis, enrolled in a pregnancy study.

The gene calls are TRBV5-6 and TRBJ1-5; 11 positions match TRBD1. Looked up from germline, CDR1 is SGHDT and CDR2 is YYEEEE. V lost 2 bases, J lost 9 bases, and 1 base stayed unmatched. This CDR3 is 13 amino acids long. DNA of the CDR3: TGTGCCAGCAGCTTCGGGACAGGGGGGCCCCAGCATTTT. Translation gives CASSFGTGGPQHF.

CDR3 region: CASSPGLFYGYTF. CDR3 in DNA: TGCGCCAGCAGCCCCGGACTGTTTTATGGCTACACCTTC. The rearrangement uses TRBV5-1 and TRBJ1-2; no clear D. Germline V gives CDR1 SGHRS, CDR2 YFSETQ. This CDR3 spans 13 amino acids. Trimming stripped 4 bases from V and 5 bases from J, with 12 bases between.

The V gene is TRBV19, the J gene TRBJ1-5; 7 bases agree with TRBD1. The J segment lost 5 bases and the V segment lost 4 bases, leaving 8 bases of the junction unmatched. Germline CDR1 LNHDA, CDR2 SQIVND (reference sequence). The CDR3 contains 15 residues. CDR3 in amino acids: CASSRDSLRDQPQHF. CDR3 coding DNA: TGTGCCAGTAGTAGGGACAGCTTGAGGGATCAGCCCCAGCATTTT.

The CDR3 DNA is TGTGCCAGTCGTCTTGGGACAGGGGTGCCCTCCTATGGCTACACCTTC. Translation gives CASRLGTGVPSYGYTF. This chain links TRBV5-4 with TRBJ1-2, with TRBD1 identical over 10 bases. From germline, CDR1 is SGHNT and CDR2 YYREEE (reference sequence). This CDR3 has 16 amino acids. V lost 8 bases to trimming and J lost 4 bases; unmatched junction nucleotides: 14. Full variable domain (remainder filled in from reference TRBV5-4 and TRBJ1-2): ETGVTQSPTHLIKTRGQQVTLRCSSQSGHNTVSWYQQALGQGPQFIFQYYREEENGRGNFPPRFSGLQFPNYSSELNVNALELDDSALYLCASRLGTGVPSYGYTFGSGTRLTVV.

This chain uses TRBV6-5 with TRBJ2-7; maybe TRBD1 (6 bases). This CDR3 spans 15 amino acids. Trimming removed 4 bases at V and 2 bases at J, with 15 bases between. CDR1 MNHEY and CDR2 SVGAGI come from the germline V gene. The CDR3 protein is CASSSDRMVAYEQYF. The CDR3 DNA sequence: TGTGCCAGCAGTTCAGACAGGATGGTTGCCTACGAGCAGTACTTC.

The gene calls are TRBV2 and TRBJ2-7; possibly TRBD2 for D (6 bases). The germline V gene has CDR1 SNHLY and CDR2 FYNNEI. V shed 4 bases and J shed 2 bases, with 12 bases lying between them. The CDR3 covers 14 residues. The CDR3 here is CASSVDGGPYEQYF. The CDR3 coding sequence is TGTGCCAGCAGTGTCGACGGGGGACCCTACGAGCAGTACTTC.

V gene TRBV27 combines with J gene TRBJ2-1, with TRBD2 matching over 7 bases. The CDR3 is made up of 15 amino acids. V gave up 2 bases and J gave up 0 bases; unmatched junction bases: 1. Germline V gene lookup returns CDR1 MNHEY and CDR2 SMNVEV (reference sequence). For the CDR3, the DNA is TGTGCCAGCAGTTTAACGGGAGGCTCCTACAATGAGCAGTTCTTC. Its protein product is CASSLTGGSYNEQFF.

This clone was picked up a small number of times. V gene TRBV19 combines with J gene TRBJ2-1; 7 bases line up with TRBD2. With 4 bases clipped from V and 9 bases from J, the junction kept 21 bases outside the gene matches. Germline loops: CDR1 LNHDA, CDR2 SQIVND (reference sequence). This CDR3 spans 18 amino acids. The CDR3 loop is CASSTPPPGLVTGGEQFF. CDR3 nucleotides: TGTGCCAGTAGTACCCCTCCCCCCGGACTAGTGACGGGGGGTGAGCAGTTCTTC.

The V gene is TRBV4-1, the J gene TRBJ1-2, with a possible D match to TRBD1 (6 bases). This CDR3 region has 17 residues. CDR1 and CDR2 from the germline V gene are MGHRA and YSYEKL. Trimming removed 2 bases at V and 2 bases at J, with 18 bases between. CDR3 in DNA: TGCGCCAGCAGCCAAATCGGACGGGGACAATTCAACTATGGCTACACCTTC. Translation: CASSQIGRGQFNYGYTF.

The count of this clone is one. The CDR3 spells CASSHQSGLYNEQFF. The CDR3 nucleotides read TGCGCCAGCAGCCACCAATCGGGACTTTATAATGAGCAGTTCTTC. The V and J genes are TRBV4-3 and TRBJ2-1, with TRBD2 as a possible D gene (6 bases). The CDR3 runs to 15 residues. Deletions cut 3 bases from V and 7 bases from J, with 16 bases between. Germline loops: CDR1 LGHNA, CDR2 YSLEER.

The V call is TRBV29-1, the J call TRBJ2-1, with 8 bases aligning to TRBD1. The CDR3 is 13 residues long. V lost 7 bases to trimming and J lost 3 bases; unmatched junction nucleotides: 5. CDR1 is SQVTM and CDR2 is ANQGSEA in the germline V gene. In DNA, the CDR3 is TGCAGCGGGACAGGGACCCTCTACAATGAGCAGTTCTTC. Its translation: CSGTGTLYNEQFF.

This sequence joins TRBV18 and TRBJ2-3; the match to TRBD2 covers 11 bases. The V segment lost 4 bases and the J segment 2 bases; nucleotides outside the gene matches: 8. The germline CDR1 and CDR2 sequences are KGHSH and LQKENI. The length of the CDR3 is 17 residues. The CDR3 nucleotides read TGTGCCAGCTCACAACTAGCGGGAGCGAGTAACACAGATACGCAGTATTTT. It encodes CASSQLAGASNTDTQYF.

The chain combines TRBV10-3 with TRBJ2-7, with D perhaps matching TRBD2 (6 bases). Deletions cut 0 bases from V and 0 bases from J, with 9 bases between. The CDR3 has 15 amino acids. In germline, CDR1 is ENHRY, CDR2 SYGVKD. The CDR3 protein is CAISESGGSSYEQYF. CDR3 coding DNA: TGTGCCATCAGTGAGTCGGGGGGTAGCTCCTACGAGCAGTACTTC.

The genes are TRBV2 and TRBJ1-3; maybe TRBD1 (5 bases). This CDR3 has 15 amino acids. Trimming took off 6 bases at V and 0 bases at J, with 12 bases between the two ends. From germline, CDR1 is SNHLY and CDR2 FYNNEI. The CDR3 DNA reads as TGTGCCAGCAGCGGACTAGGGGTCTCTGGAAACACCATATATTTT. Its protein is CASSGLGVSGNTIYF. Using reference TRBV2 and TRBJ1-3 for the parts outside the CDR3, the full variable domain is EPEVTQTPSHQVTQMGQEVILRCVPISNHLYFYWYRQILGQKVEFLVSFYNNEISEKSEIFDDQFSVERPDGSNFTLKIRSTKLEDSAMYFCASSGLGVSGNTIYFGEGSWLTVV.

This chain connects TRBV5-1 to TRBJ2-3; TRBD1 matches at 11 bases. Losses at the gene ends were 5 bases for V and 7 bases for J; bases not matched to a gene: 12. Per the germline V gene, CDR1 is SGHRS and CDR2 is YFSETQ. CDR3 length: 16 residues. The CDR3 sequence: CASRGTGGVVGNTQYF. As DNA, the CDR3 is TGCGCCAGCAGAGGGACAGGGGGGGTCGTAGGTAATACGCAGTATTTT.

The chain is built from TRBV7-4 and TRBJ2-1; 9 bases align to TRBD2. CDR1 and CDR2 (germline): SGHVT, SQSDAQ. Trimming at V came to 1 base and at J to 6 bases, leaving 4 bases not matched to a gene. This CDR3 has 15 residues. CDR3 amino acids: CASSLVGTSLNEQFF. The CDR3 region has the DNA TGTGCCAGCAGCTTAGTAGGGACTAGCCTCAATGAGCAGTTCTTC.

The chain uses TRBV7-2 and TRBJ1-2; 7 bases are shared with TRBD1. The V gene end was trimmed by 1 base and the J gene end by 5 bases; junction bases not matched to a gene: 10. This CDR3 comprises 16 residues. Per the germline V gene, CDR1 is SGHTA and CDR2 is FQGNSA. The CDR3 spells CASSLDFAGTAYGYTF. CDR3 sequence (DNA): TGTGCCAGCAGCTTAGATTTCGCCGGGACAGCATATGGCTACACCTTC.

The genes are TRBV21-1 and TRBJ2-4; TRBD2 reflects the table's D call only, with no check against the DNA. TRBV21-1 is flagged as a pseudogene. The CDR3 sequence is 16 residues long. This CDR3 reads CASSKGRGGSKNIQYF. Written as DNA, the CDR3 is TGTGCCAGCAGCAAAGGTAGAGGCGGGTCCAAAAACATTCAGTACTTC.

The rearrangement joins TRBV29-1 to TRBJ2-7, with 10 positions matching TRBD2. With 4 bases clipped from V and 6 bases from J, the junction kept 6 bases outside the gene matches. The CDR3 runs to 13 residues. The germline V gene has CDR1 SQVTM and CDR2 ANQGSEA. The CDR3 DNA sequence: TGCAGCGTTGGGGTAGCGGGAGGTGGCGAGCAGTACTTC. Translation: CSVGVAGGGEQYF.

CDR3 bases: TGTGCCAGCAGTGTTCGGGGCCAAGAGACCCAGTACTTC. The encoded protein is CASSVRGQETQYF. The chain links TRBV2 to TRBJ2-5, with a weak D call TRBD2 (5 bases). Trimming cost V 4 bases and J 1 base, with 7 bases left between them. The germline CDR1 and CDR2 sequences are SNHLY and FYNNEI. The CDR3 is 13 residues long.

A single count supports this clone. The chain carries TRBV9 and TRBJ2-3; TRBD2 agrees at 11 bases. This CDR3 is 16 amino acids long. The germline V gene encodes CDR1 SGDLS and CDR2 YYNGEE. V lost 4 bases, J lost 2 bases, and 6 bases stayed unmatched. The CDR3, as DNA: TGTGCCAGCAGCCCACGACTAGCGGGGCCCACAGATACGCAGTATTTT. Translated: CASSPRLAGPTDTQYF. Using reference TRBV9 and TRBJ2-3 for the parts outside the CDR3, the full variable domain is DSGVTQTPKHLITATGQRVTLRCSPRSGDLSVYWYQQSLDQGLQFLIQYYNGEERAKGNILERFSAQQFPDLHSELNLSSLELGDSALYFCASSPRLAGPTDTQYFGPGTRLTVL.

The rearrangement joins TRBV5-4 to TRBJ2-7; 8 positions match TRBD1. Germline CDR1 and CDR2: SGHNT and YYREEE (reference sequence). The CDR3 has 13 residues. J gave up 3 bases and V 4 bases, and 3 bases lay outside the gene matches. The CDR3 sequence is CASSPTGVYEQYF. The CDR3 DNA reads TGTGCCAGCAGCCCGACAGGGGTCTACGAGCAGTACTTC.

The chain has TRBV29-1 and TRBJ2-1; unclear D gene. V lost 4 bases and J lost 9, with 16 bases in between. Germline values: CDR1 SQVTM, CDR2 ANQGSEA. CDR3 length: 13 amino acids. The CDR3 sequence is CSVVNSYAGEQFF. CDR3 coding DNA: TGCAGCGTTGTAAACTCCTATGCTGGTGAGCAGTTCTTC.

The chain employs TRBV2 and TRBJ2-7; 10 bases agree with TRBD2. V dropped 0 bases and J dropped 2; count of bases not matched to a gene: 7. Germline V gene sequence: CDR1 SNHLY, CDR2 FYNNEI. The CDR3 length is 17 residues. The CDR3 nucleotides read TGTGCCAGCAGTGAAGCCGGGGTGCTAGCGGGGGCCTACGAGCAGTACTTC. As protein: CASSEAGVLAGAYEQYF.

This clone was seen only once. The chain joins TRBV7-9 to TRBJ2-7; 14 nucleotides agree with TRBD2. This CDR3 is 19 amino acids long. Germline CDR1 and CDR2: SEHNR and FQNEAQ (reference sequence). V shed 4 bases and J 5 bases; nucleotides not matched to a gene: 16. Here the CDR3 DNA reads TGTGCCAGCAGCTCCCCTATCGGGACTAGCGGGAGCAAAAGGAACGAGCAGTACTTC. Its translation: CASSSPIGTSGSKRNEQYF.

The CDR3 protein is CASSLNGLAGALYEQYF. Written as DNA, the CDR3 is TGTGCCAGCAGCTTAAATGGGCTAGCGGGAGCGCTCTACGAGCAGTACTTC. The chain recombines TRBV13 with TRBJ2-7; 10 nucleotides match TRBD2. The CDR3 is 17 residues long. After removal of 2 bases from V and 3 bases from J, the junction contained 10 bases not matched to a gene. The germline V gene has CDR1 PRHDT and CDR2 FYEKMQ (reference sequence).

The chain uses TRBV5-1 and TRBJ2-3, with 9 nucleotides matching TRBD1. Germline values: CDR1 SGHRS, CDR2 YFSETQ. The CDR3 is 18 residues long. The junction had 12 bases not matched to a gene; V was cut back by 4 bases and J by 0 bases. The CDR3 loop is CASSRGQGGSTSTDTQYF. Here the CDR3 DNA reads TGCGCCAGCAGCCGGGGACAGGGAGGGTCGACTAGCACAGATACGCAGTATTTT.